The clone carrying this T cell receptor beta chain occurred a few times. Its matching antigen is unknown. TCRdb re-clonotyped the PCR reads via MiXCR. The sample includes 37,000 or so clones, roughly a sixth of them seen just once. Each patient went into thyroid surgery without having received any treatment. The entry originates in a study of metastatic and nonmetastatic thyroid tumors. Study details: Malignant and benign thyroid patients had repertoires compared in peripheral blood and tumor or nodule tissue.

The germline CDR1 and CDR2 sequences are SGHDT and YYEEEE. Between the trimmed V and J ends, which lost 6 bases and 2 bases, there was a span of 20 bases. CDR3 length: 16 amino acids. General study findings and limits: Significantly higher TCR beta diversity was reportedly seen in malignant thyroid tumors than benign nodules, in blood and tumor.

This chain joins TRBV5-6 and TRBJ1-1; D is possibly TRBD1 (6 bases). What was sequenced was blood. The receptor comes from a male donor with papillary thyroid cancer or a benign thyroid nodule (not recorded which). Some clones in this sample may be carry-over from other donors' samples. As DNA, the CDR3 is TGTGCCAGCAAGCAGGGGCCGCTGTTCCTCAACACTGAAGCTTTCTTT. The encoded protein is CASKQGPLFLNTEAFF.